This entry lists 31 T cell receptor beta chains sequenced from one sample in a study of T-cell reconstitution after alpha-beta-depleted transplantation in children. Unique molecular identifiers were incorporated into the prepared TCRbeta library. TCRdb ran MiXCR on the PCR reads and lists one entry per CDR3 protein. The data show some 600,000 distinct CDR3 sequences, with roughly 13% seen just once and around 2.2% held by the top ten. The specimen comprised PBMCs, mostly from graft donor cells, sampled 360 days after TCRalphabeta/CD19-depleted stem cell transplant. Receptor source: a male patient aged 10 to 17 who had a stem cell transplant for acute myeloid leukemia, so the T cells may come from the graft donor.

This clonotype appeared many times. The chain employs TRBV9 and TRBJ2-6, with unresolved D. Germline V gene sequence: CDR1 SGDLS, CDR2 YYNGEE. Trimming removed 2 bases from V and 5 bases from J, with 14 bases in between. The CDR3 contains 16 residues. The CDR3 reads CASSVPLEEWANVLTF. The CDR3 DNA reads as TGTGCCAGCAGCGTCCCGCTAGAGGAGTGGGCCAACGTCCTGACTTTC.

This clonotype came up a few times. This rearrangement joins TRBV28 to TRBJ2-7, with D perhaps matching TRBD1 (6 bases). This CDR3 contains 15 residues. Germline values: CDR1 MDHEN, CDR2 SYDVKM. Between the trimmed V and J ends, which lost 6 bases and 2 bases, there was a span of 17 bases. CDR3 in amino acids: CASRPTGLPAYEQYF. CDR3 sequence (DNA): TGTGCCAGCAGACCTACAGGGCTCCCAGCCTACGAGCAGTACTTC.

The chain combines TRBV29-1 with TRBJ2-5, with no clear D. V was trimmed by 0 bases and J by 4 bases, leaving 6 bases between them. Germline V gene sequence: CDR1 SQVTM, CDR2 ANQGSEA. The CDR3 is made up of 12 amino acids. CDR3 nucleotides: TGCAGCGTTGAAGAGAGGATAGAGACCCAGTACTTC. Encoded protein: CSVEERIETQYF.

This clonotype was counted ten times or more. The rearrangement joins TRBV12-3 or TRBV12-4 to TRBJ2-2; 9 bases fit TRBD2. The CDR3 totals 15 residues. Unmatched junction bases numbered 9, after V lost 2 bases and J lost 11 bases. CDR3 nucleotides: TGTGCCAGCAGTTTACCTAGCGGGAATACTAGAGAGCTGTTTTTT. This translates into CASSLPSGNTRELFF.

This clonotype was seen a handful of times. V gene TRBV30 combines with J gene TRBJ2-7; perhaps TRBD2 as D (5 bases). The V end lost 3 bases, the J end lost 6 bases, and 15 bases lay between the germline ends. This CDR3 contains 13 residues. Germline V gene sequence: CDR1 GTSNPN, CDR2 SVGIG (reference sequence). The CDR3 spells CAWSFERWGEQYF. CDR3 sequence (DNA): TGTGCCTGGAGCTTCGAGCGGTGGGGCGAGCAGTACTTC.

This clonotype has a handful of counts. The chain employs TRBV2 and TRBJ2-1; D is uncertain. Trimming removed 3 bases from V and 9 bases from J, with 15 bases in between. The CDR3 spans 14 residues. Germline V lookup: CDR1 SNHLY, CDR2 FYNNEI. Written as DNA, the CDR3 is TGTGCCAGCAGTGAGAAGGAAGGCGGAGTTGAGCAGTTCTTC. Its protein product is CASSEKEGGVEQFF.

J is TRBJ2-7 and V is TRBV28; 8 nucleotides align to TRBD1. Looked up from germline, CDR1 is MDHEN and CDR2 is SYDVKM. With V trimmed by 5 bases and J by 9 bases, 15 bases remained unmatched. CDR3 length: 15 amino acids. This CDR3 is CASSPRDRRVRGQYF. The DNA of the CDR3 is TGTGCCAGCAGTCCCCGGGACAGGAGGGTGAGGGGGCAGTACTTC. The full variable domain, its missing parts supplied by reference TRBV28 and TRBJ2-7, is DVKVTQSSRYLVKRTGEKVFLECVQDMDHENMFWYRQDPGLGLRLIYFSYDVKMKEKGDIPEGYSVSREKKERFSLILESASTNQTSMYLCASSPRDRRVRGQYFGPGTRLTVT.

The chain uses TRBV6-1 and TRBJ2-2, with 7 nucleotides matching TRBD1. The CDR3 sequence is 14 residues long. Germline CDR1 is MNHNS and CDR2 is SASEGT. The junction had 8 bases not matched to a gene; V was cut back by 8 bases and J by 5 bases. The CDR3 reads CASGRTGRTGELFF. In DNA, the CDR3 is TGTGCCAGCGGGCGGACAGGACGGACCGGGGAGCTGTTTTTT.

The V call is TRBV18, the J call TRBJ1-3; D is possibly TRBD1 (5 bases). Per the germline V gene, CDR1 is KGHSH and CDR2 is LQKENI. The ends were cut back, 1 base at V and 2 bases at J, with 15 bases in the middle. The length of the CDR3 is 17 residues. The CDR3 DNA reads as TGTGCCAGCTCACCACGATACGACAGAGAAACTGGAAACACCATATATTTT. It codes for CASSPRYDRETGNTIYF.

J is TRBJ2-5 and V is TRBV6-2 or TRBV6-3, with 8 nucleotides matching TRBD2. This CDR3 contains 15 residues. Germline V CDR1 and CDR2: MNHEY, SVGEGT. Trimming took 2 bases from V and 7 from J; bases not matched to a gene: 9. The DNA for the CDR3 is TGTGCCAGCAGTTACGGATTAGCGGGATATGGGACCCAGTACTTC. Its protein product is CASSYGLAGYGTQYF.

This clonotype has ten or more counts. The V and J genes are TRBV7-2 and TRBJ2-7; 8 bases agree with TRBD1. CDR1 is SGHTA and CDR2 is FQGNSA in the germline V gene. This CDR3 spans 15 amino acids. The V gene end was trimmed by 5 bases and the J gene end by 6 bases; junction bases not matched to a gene: 12. The CDR3 DNA reads TGTGCCAGCAGCCGTGGACAGGGTCAAGGTAGCGAGCAGTACTTC. Residues: CASSRGQGQGSEQYF.

The CDR3 sequence: CAWSPSPTNEKLFF. DNA for the CDR3: TGTGCCTGGAGTCCCTCCCCAACTAATGAAAAACTGTTTTTT. The gene calls are TRBV30 and TRBJ1-4; D gene uncertain. The germline V and J ends were trimmed by 2 bases and 0 bases, with 7 bases remaining between them. This CDR3 spans 14 amino acids. Germline loops: CDR1 GTSNPN, CDR2 SVGIG (reference sequence).

This clonotype was seen only a few times. The chain couples TRBV29-1 to TRBJ2-1, with 12 bases identical to TRBD2. The V segment lost 0 bases and the J segment 10 bases; nucleotides outside the gene matches: 7. This CDR3 spans 15 amino acids. From germline, CDR1 is SQVTM and CDR2 ANQGSEA. The CDR3 DNA reads TGCAGCGTTGAAGAATTGTGGCTAGCGGGGGGGGAGCAGTTCTTC. Amino acids: CSVEELWLAGGEQFF.

The chain uses TRBV29-1 and TRBJ2-5, with a weak D call TRBD2 (6 bases). This CDR3 has 15 residues. CDR1 is SQVTM and CDR2 is ANQGSEA in the germline V gene. The V and J ends lost 2 bases and 5 bases respectively, with 18 bases between them. The CDR3 sequence is CSVEFRRLVRETQYF. The DNA of the CDR3 is TGCAGCGTTGAATTCAGGAGACTAGTACGGGAGACCCAGTACTTC.

This clonotype was observed a few times. The chain is built from TRBV9 and TRBJ2-1; D remains ambiguous. Germline V lookup: CDR1 SGDLS, CDR2 YYNGEE. Trimming pared 1 base from V and 0 bases from J, leaving 8 bases between. The CDR3 consists of 15 residues. CDR3 loop: CASSVTRSSYNEQFF. The CDR3 DNA sequence: TGTGCCAGCAGCGTAACAAGAAGCTCCTACAATGAGCAGTTCTTC.

This clonotype was recorded many times. CDR3 nucleotide sequence: TGTGCCACCAGCACTCCCCCCCCAGTCGCTGAGACCCAGTACTTC. Its protein product is CATSTPPPVAETQYF. V and J are TRBV15 and TRBJ2-5; D is undetermined. Germline CDR1 is LNHNV and CDR2 is YYDKDF (reference sequence). Trimming removed 4 bases from V and 5 bases from J, with 17 bases in between. The CDR3 length is 15 residues.

The chain links TRBV7-2 to TRBJ1-6; D might be TRBD1 (5 bases). This CDR3 spans 15 amino acids. V was clipped by 1 base and J by 7 bases, with 11 bases between them. Germline V gene lookup returns CDR1 SGHTA and CDR2 FQGNSA. The CDR3 sequence: CASSLEAQGNSPLHF. The CDR3 coding sequence is TGTGCCAGCAGCTTAGAGGCCCAGGGAAATTCACCCCTCCACTTT.

The chain is built from TRBV7-2 and TRBJ2-5; D may be TRBD2 (5 bases). Germline CDR1 and CDR2: SGHTA and FQGNSA. The CDR3 runs to 14 residues. The V and J ends lost 1 base and 2 bases respectively, with 8 bases between them. The CDR3 spells CASSLDGRQETQYF. Here the CDR3 DNA reads TGTGCCAGCAGCTTAGATGGGAGACAAGAGACCCAGTACTTC.

This clonotype has more than one count but fewer than ten. The genes are TRBV5-1 and TRBJ2-5, with TRBD2 matching 9 bases. This CDR3 has 14 residues. The trim removed 3 bases at V and 7 bases at J, leaving 7 bases unmatched. The germline CDR1 and CDR2 sequences are SGHRS and YFSETQ. In DNA, the CDR3 is TGCGCCAGCAGCTCTCTAGCGGGGTTGGGGACCCAGTACTTC. It codes for CASSSLAGLGTQYF.

This clonotype was recorded at least ten times. The rearrangement joins TRBV28 to TRBJ2-7, with D unresolved. This CDR3 is built from 11 residues. Germline loops: CDR1 MDHEN, CDR2 SYDVKM. V gave up 5 bases and J gave up 7 bases, with 9 bases separating them. The CDR3 nucleotides read TGTGCCAGCAGTCTCCGGTGGGAGCAGTACTTC. It codes for CASSLRWEQYF.

In nucleotides, the CDR3 is TGTGCCAGCAGTTTATACGAGGTAGGGTACGAGCAGTACTTC. Translation gives CASSLYEVGYEQYF. V and J are TRBV12-3 or TRBV12-4 and TRBJ2-7; no definite D call. The CDR3 totals 14 residues. Trimming removed 2 bases at V and 4 bases at J, with 12 bases between.

This clonotype occurred a few times. V and J are TRBV15 and TRBJ2-1; the D gene is possibly TRBD2 (5 bases). CDR1 and CDR2 (germline): LNHNV, YYDKDF (reference sequence). CDR3 length: 14 amino acids. V dropped 0 bases and J dropped 10 bases, with 13 bases sitting between them. CDR3 sequence reads: CATSRDPLREEQFF. The CDR3 DNA reads as TGTGCCACCAGCAGAGATCCCCTGAGGGAGGAGCAGTTCTTC.

The J gene is TRBJ2-7, the V gene TRBV7-9; 10 bases are a match to TRBD2. Germline CDR1 is SEHNR and CDR2 is FQNEAQ (reference sequence). The V segment lost 5 bases and the J segment 12 bases; nucleotides outside the gene matches: 13. The CDR3 runs to 14 residues. In DNA, the CDR3 is TGTGCCAGCAGCCCATCCCCTACTAGCGGGATAGGGTACTTC. Translating gives CASSPSPTSGIGYF.

The chain links TRBV7-8 to TRBJ2-3, with 10 bases that match TRBD1. The CDR3 has 17 amino acids. Germline loops: CDR1 SGHVS, CDR2 FQNEAQ. V shed 5 bases and J 2 bases; nucleotides not matched to a gene: 10. The CDR3 reads CASSPLLGTGATDTQYF. As DNA, the CDR3 is TGTGCCAGCAGCCCCCTATTGGGGACAGGGGCCACAGATACGCAGTATTTT.

This clonotype was observed a handful of times. The rearrangement links TRBV28 to TRBJ2-3, with 7 nucleotides matching TRBD2. From germline, CDR1 is MDHEN and CDR2 SYDVKM. The CDR3 has 15 amino acids. Losses at the gene ends were 7 bases for V and 3 bases for J; bases not matched to a gene: 10. The CDR3 DNA sequence: TGTGCCAGCACTCCTCGGGGGGAGGGGACAGATACGCAGTATTTT. This sequence encodes CASTPRGEGTDTQYF.

This clonotype has only a few counts. The genes are TRBV29-1 and TRBJ2-5; 9 positions agree with TRBD2. The junction had 10 bases not matched to a gene; V was cut back by 7 bases and J by 7 bases. The CDR3 contains 13 residues. Germline V gives CDR1 SQVTM, CDR2 ANQGSEA. CDR3 sequence reads: CSEMAGGPGTQYF. CDR3 DNA: TGCAGCGAGATGGCGGGAGGGCCAGGGACCCAGTACTTC.

The V call is TRBV20-1, the J call TRBJ2-4; TRBD2 matches at 9 bases. This CDR3 region has 15 residues. Germline-derived CDR1 and CDR2 are DFQATT and SNEGSKA (reference sequence). V shed 5 bases and J 4 bases; nucleotides not matched to a gene: 9. The CDR3 here is CSASRPSGAKNIQYF. The CDR3 bases are TGCAGTGCTTCTCGTCCTAGCGGGGCGAAAAACATTCAGTACTTC.

This chain joins TRBV9 and TRBJ2-7, with TRBD1 matching 7 bases. The CDR3 length is 14 residues. Germline assignment: CDR1 SGDLS and CDR2 YYNGEE. V lost 2 bases and J lost 5; bases outside the gene matches: 7. The CDR3 region is CASSVGQVLHEQYF. The DNA for the CDR3 is TGTGCCAGCAGCGTCGGACAGGTACTCCACGAGCAGTACTTC. The full variable domain, its missing parts supplied by reference TRBV9 and TRBJ2-7, is DSGVTQTPKHLITATGQRVTLRCSPRSGDLSVYWYQQSLDQGLQFLIQYYNGEERAKGNILERFSAQQFPDLHSELNLSSLELGDSALYFCASSVGQVLHEQYFGPGTRLTVT.

This rearrangement joins TRBV9 to TRBJ2-3; 8 nucleotides match TRBD2. V shed 1 base, J shed 2 bases, and the junction held 6 bases outside the gene matches. Looked up from germline, CDR1 is SGDLS and CDR2 is YYNGEE. The CDR3 is 16 residues long. The CDR3 reads CASSVSTSGTTDTQYF. The CDR3 nucleotides read TGTGCCAGCAGCGTAAGTACTAGCGGTACCACAGATACGCAGTATTTT.

This clonotype was counted a few times. This chain's CDR3 is CASSIDPGTPLSGAADTQYF. CDR3 sequence (DNA): TGCGCCAGCAGCATCGACCCGGGGACCCCTCTAAGCGGGGCGGCAGATACGCAGTATTTT. The rearrangement links TRBV4-3 to TRBJ2-3; the match to TRBD2 covers 7 bases. J was trimmed by 4 bases and V by 5 bases; bases with no gene match: 24. This CDR3 is built from 20 residues. Germline lookup yields CDR1 LGHNA and CDR2 YSLEER.

This clonotype was recorded at least ten times. The chain is built from TRBV9 and TRBJ1-1; 7 bases are shared with TRBD1. Germline V gene lookup returns CDR1 SGDLS and CDR2 YYNGEE. Unmatched junction bases numbered 10, after V lost 3 bases and J lost 2 bases. The CDR3 covers 16 residues. The CDR3 region has the DNA TGTGCCAGCAGCGCCCACAGGGGAGACGGTAACACTGAAGCTTTCTTT. Amino acids: CASSAHRGDGNTEAFF.